This T cell receptor (beta chain) is drawn from a study of shared clonotypes between healthy human individuals. Whole-study findings and limits: Across several donors, naive CD4 shared roughly 5.1%, naive CD8 around 4%, memory CD4 more than 2%, memory CD8 about 0.38%. The represented genetic and exposure-history diversity was limited by the small number of donors. Sequencing depth was predicted to influence how clonotypes are shared among donors.

Cells designated naive CD8 were CD45RO-negative and were positively selected for CCR7, with terminally differentiated effector memory CD45RA+ cells excluded. Germline V CDR1 and CDR2: SGHDN, FVKESK. Trimming took off 1 base at V and 4 bases at J, with 16 bases between the two ends. The CDR3 consists of 16 residues. This clone was detected a few times. Its antigen is as yet unknown. Clones were sequenced by immunoSEQ multiplex PCR, and TCRdb holds only the in-frame ones, with some missing. The sample includes hundreds of thousands of clones, approximately 96% of them seen just once. Sequenced: naive CD8+ T cells sorted from blood. The J gene is TRBJ1-2, the V gene TRBV14; D is perhaps TRBD1 (6 bases). This TCR was sampled from a young woman in good health. The DNA of the CDR3 is TGTGCCAGCAGCCAAGTGTCGCCGGGAGGGGGCTATGGCTACACCTTC. Amino acids: CASSQVSPGGGYGYTF.